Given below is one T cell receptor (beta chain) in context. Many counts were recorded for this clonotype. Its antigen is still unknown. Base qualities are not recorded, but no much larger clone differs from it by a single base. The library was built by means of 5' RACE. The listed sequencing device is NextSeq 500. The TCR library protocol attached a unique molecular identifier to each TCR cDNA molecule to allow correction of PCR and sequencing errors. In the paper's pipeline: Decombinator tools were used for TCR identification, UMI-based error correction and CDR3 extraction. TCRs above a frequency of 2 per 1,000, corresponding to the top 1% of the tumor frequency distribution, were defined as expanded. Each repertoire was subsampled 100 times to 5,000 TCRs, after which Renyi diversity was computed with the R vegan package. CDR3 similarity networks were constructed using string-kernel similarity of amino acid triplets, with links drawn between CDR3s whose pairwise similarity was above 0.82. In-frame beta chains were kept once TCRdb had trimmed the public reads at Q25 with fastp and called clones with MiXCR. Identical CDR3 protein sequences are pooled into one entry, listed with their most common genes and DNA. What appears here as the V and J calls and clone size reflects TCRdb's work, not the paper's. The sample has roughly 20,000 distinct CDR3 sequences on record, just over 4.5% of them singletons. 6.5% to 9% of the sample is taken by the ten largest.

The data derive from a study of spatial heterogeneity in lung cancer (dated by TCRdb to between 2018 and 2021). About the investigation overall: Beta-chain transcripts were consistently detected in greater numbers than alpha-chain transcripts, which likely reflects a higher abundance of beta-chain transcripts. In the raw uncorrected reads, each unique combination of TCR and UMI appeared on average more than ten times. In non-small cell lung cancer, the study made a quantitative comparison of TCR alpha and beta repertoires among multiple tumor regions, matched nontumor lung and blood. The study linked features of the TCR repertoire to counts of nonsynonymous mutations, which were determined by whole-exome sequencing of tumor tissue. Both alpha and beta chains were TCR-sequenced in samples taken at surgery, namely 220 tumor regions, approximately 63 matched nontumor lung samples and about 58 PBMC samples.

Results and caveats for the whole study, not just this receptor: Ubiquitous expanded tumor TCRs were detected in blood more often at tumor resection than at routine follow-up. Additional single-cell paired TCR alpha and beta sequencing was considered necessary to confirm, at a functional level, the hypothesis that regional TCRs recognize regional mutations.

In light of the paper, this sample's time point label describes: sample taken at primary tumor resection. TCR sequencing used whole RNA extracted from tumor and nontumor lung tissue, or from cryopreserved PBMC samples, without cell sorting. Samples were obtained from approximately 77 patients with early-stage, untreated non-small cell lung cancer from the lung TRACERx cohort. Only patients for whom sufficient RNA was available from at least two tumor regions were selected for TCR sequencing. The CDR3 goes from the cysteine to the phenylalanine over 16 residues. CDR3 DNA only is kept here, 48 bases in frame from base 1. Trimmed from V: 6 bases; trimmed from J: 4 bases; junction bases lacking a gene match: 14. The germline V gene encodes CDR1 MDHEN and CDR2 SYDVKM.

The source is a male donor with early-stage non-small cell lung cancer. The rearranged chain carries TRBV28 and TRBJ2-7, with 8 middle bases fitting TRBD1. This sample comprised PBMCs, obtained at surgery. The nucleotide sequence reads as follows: TGTGCCAGCAGACCGGTACCAGGACAGGGCTTTTACGAGCAGTACTTC. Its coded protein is CASRPVPGQGFYEQYF.